The T cell receptor (beta chain) under discussion was sequenced for a study of T cells in Graves' hyperthyroidism and ophthalmopathy. Broader study findings: The model forecast ophthalmopathy, anticipating it by a median approximately 6 months before onset. Most expanded thyroid clonotypes above 0.001 also appeared in blood.

As regards this clonotype: Its antigen remains unknown.

TCR beta CDR3 regions were amplified from RNA. Initially, a first-round RT-PCR of the TCR CDR3 employed the HTBI primer set. A single record per CDR3 protein comes from TCRdb applying MiXCR to the multiplex PCR reads. Of hundreds of thousands of distinct CDR3 sequences in the sample, over 35% were seen once. Stable hyperthyroidism: no ophthalmopathy progression over 18 months of follow-up. What was sequenced was blood. This receptor was taken from a man younger than 35 with Graves' hyperthyroidism.

CDR3 sequence (DNA): TGTGCCAGCAGCTCGGACAGGGTCCGGCAGCCCCAGCATTTT. It encodes CASSSDRVRQPQHF. J is TRBJ1-5 and V is TRBV6-6; 8 nucleotides match TRBD1. J was trimmed by 7 bases and V by 6 bases; bases with no gene match: 8. There are 14 residues in the CDR3. Germline V gene data show CDR1 as MNHNY and CDR2 as SVGAGI (reference sequence).